This entry lists 10 T cell receptor beta chains sequenced from one sample in a study of PD-1 blockade in classical Hodgkin lymphoma. Only in-frame clones appear in the TCRdb table, and some are missing; sequencing was by immunoSEQ multiplex PCR. The sample contains around 11,000 clones, about 80% of which appear only once. Every patient experienced relapse after autologous stem cell transplantation, and brentuximab vedotin exposure varied. This specimen consisted of peripheral blood mononuclear cells (PBMCs), obtained before the second cycle of nivolumab. The receptors shown here come from a human donor with classical Hodgkin lymphoma.

The chain employs TRBV7-9 and TRBJ2-7; 8 nucleotides line up with TRBD2. The CDR3 length is 16 residues. Germline V gene data show CDR1 as SEHNR and CDR2 as FQNEAQ (reference sequence). The trim removed 2 bases at V and 7 bases at J, leaving 13 bases unmatched. CDR3 region: CASSLNGAGVIEEQYF. CDR3 nucleotide sequence: TGTGCCAGCAGCTTAAACGGAGCGGGGGTGATTGAAGAGCAGTACTTC.

The V call is TRBV5-6, the J call TRBJ1-2; D is uncertain. Germline assignment: CDR1 SGHDT and CDR2 YYEEEE. V lost 4 bases, J lost 7 bases, and 20 bases lay in between. The CDR3 sequence is 15 residues long. CDR3 amino acids: CASSGLWTAPGGYTF. CDR3 coding DNA: TGTGCCAGCAGCGGGCTTTGGACGGCCCCCGGTGGCTACACCTTC.

V gene TRBV7-2 combines with J gene TRBJ2-1; a weak D match, TRBD1 (6 bases). CDR1 is SGHTA and CDR2 is FQGNSA in the germline V gene. The CDR3 is made up of 18 amino acids. V lost 1 base to trimming and J lost 4 bases, with 20 bases between them. CDR3 DNA: TGTGCCAGCAGCTTAGTGGTCAGGGGCCCTTTAGGGTACAATGAGCAGTTCTTC. Translation: CASSLVVRGPLGYNEQFF.

The chain recombines TRBV7-3 with TRBJ2-5; weak D call: TRBD2 (5 bases). The DNA end lines up better with TRBJ2-7; the J call may be wrong. From germline, CDR1 is SGHTA and CDR2 FQGTGA. This CDR3 comprises 14 residues. The CDR3 sequence is CASSTGLPPYEQYF. Here the CDR3 DNA reads TGTGCCAGCAGCACCGGACTCCCGCCCTACGAGCAGTACTTC.

This clone is a singleton in its sample. The chain recombines TRBV5-8 with TRBJ2-2, with TRBD1 as a possible D gene (5 bases). The germline V gene has CDR1 SGHTS and CDR2 YDEGEE. V was trimmed by 3 bases and J by 2 bases, leaving 14 bases between them. CDR3 size: 16 residues. The CDR3 DNA reads TGTGCCAGCAGCTCTGGAGCGCGGACAAACACCGGGGAGCTGTTTTTT. Protein: CASSSGARTNTGELFF.

The chain combines TRBV6-6 with TRBJ2-7, with D tentatively TRBD1 or TRBD2 (5 bases each). This CDR3 contains 13 residues. In germline, CDR1 is MNHNY, CDR2 SVGAGI (reference sequence). V lost 2 bases to trimming and J lost 7 bases, with 12 bases between them. Here the CDR3 DNA reads TGTGCCAGCAGTTACGAAGAGGGGACGGAGCAGTACTTC. This gives the protein CASSYEEGTEQYF.

The J gene is TRBJ2-7, the V gene TRBV25-1; 11 positions match TRBD1. The germline gives CDR1 MGHDK, CDR2 SYGVNS. CDR3 size: 16 residues. The V gene end was trimmed by 0 bases and the J gene end by 4 bases; junction bases not matched to a gene: 5. CDR3 amino acids: CASSEYGTGGTYEQYF. As DNA, the CDR3 is TGTGCCAGCAGTGAATATGGGACAGGGGGTACTTACGAGCAGTACTTC.

This clone appeared a few times. The V gene is TRBV5-6, the J gene TRBJ1-6; perhaps TRBD1 as D (6 bases). Trimming removed 0 bases from V and 5 bases from J, with 12 bases in between. This CDR3 comprises 16 residues. Looked up from germline, CDR1 is SGHDT and CDR2 is YYEEEE. CDR3 sequence: CASSLDGGADNSPLHF. In nucleotides, the CDR3 is TGTGCCAGCAGCTTGGACGGGGGGGCTGATAATTCACCCCTCCACTTT.

The genes are TRBV10-3 and TRBJ2-7, with 8 nucleotides matching TRBD2. With V trimmed by 10 bases and J by 1 base, 6 bases remained unmatched. Germline V gene sequence: CDR1 ENHRY, CDR2 SYGVKD. The CDR3 is 13 residues long. This CDR3 is CATAGAGSYEQYF. The DNA for the CDR3 is TGTGCCACAGCGGGAGCGGGGTCCTACGAGCAGTACTTC.

The rearrangement uses TRBV28 and TRBJ2-5; 10 nucleotides match TRBD1. The CDR3 covers 16 residues. V shed 5 bases and J 4 bases; nucleotides not matched to a gene: 10. Germline loops: CDR1 MDHEN, CDR2 SYDVKM. CDR3 residues: CASSQRDRGILETQYF. The DNA for the CDR3 is TGTGCCAGCAGTCAAAGGGACAGGGGAATCCTAGAGACCCAGTACTTC.